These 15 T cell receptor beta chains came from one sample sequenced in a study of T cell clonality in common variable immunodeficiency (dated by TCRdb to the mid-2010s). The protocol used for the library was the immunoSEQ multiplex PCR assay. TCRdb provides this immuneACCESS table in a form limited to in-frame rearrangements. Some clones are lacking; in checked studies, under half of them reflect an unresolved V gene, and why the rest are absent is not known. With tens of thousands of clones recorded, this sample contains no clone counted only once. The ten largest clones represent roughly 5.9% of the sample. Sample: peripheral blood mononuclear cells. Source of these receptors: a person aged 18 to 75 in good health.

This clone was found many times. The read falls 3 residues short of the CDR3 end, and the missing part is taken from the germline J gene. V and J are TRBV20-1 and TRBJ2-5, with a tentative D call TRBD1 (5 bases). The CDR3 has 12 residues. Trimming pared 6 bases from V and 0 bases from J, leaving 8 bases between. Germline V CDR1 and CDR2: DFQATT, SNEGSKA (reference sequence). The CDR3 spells CSARQYQETQYF. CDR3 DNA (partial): TGCAGTGCAAGACAGTACCAAGAGACC.

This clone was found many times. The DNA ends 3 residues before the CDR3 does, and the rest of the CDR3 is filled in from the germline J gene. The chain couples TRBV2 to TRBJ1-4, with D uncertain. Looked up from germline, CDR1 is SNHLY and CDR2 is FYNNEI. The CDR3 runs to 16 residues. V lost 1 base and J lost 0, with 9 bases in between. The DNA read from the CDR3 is TGTGCCAGCAGTGAAGGGGCTTCTGCAACTAATGAAAAA. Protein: CASSEGASATNEK. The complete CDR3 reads CASSEGASATNEKLFF.

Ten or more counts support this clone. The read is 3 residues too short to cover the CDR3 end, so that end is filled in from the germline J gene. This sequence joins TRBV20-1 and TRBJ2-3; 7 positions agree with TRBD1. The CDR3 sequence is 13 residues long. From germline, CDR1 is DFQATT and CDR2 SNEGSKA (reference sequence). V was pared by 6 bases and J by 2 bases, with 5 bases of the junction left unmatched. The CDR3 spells CSAADRITDTQYF. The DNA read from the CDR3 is TGCAGTGCCGCGGACAGGATCACAGATACG.

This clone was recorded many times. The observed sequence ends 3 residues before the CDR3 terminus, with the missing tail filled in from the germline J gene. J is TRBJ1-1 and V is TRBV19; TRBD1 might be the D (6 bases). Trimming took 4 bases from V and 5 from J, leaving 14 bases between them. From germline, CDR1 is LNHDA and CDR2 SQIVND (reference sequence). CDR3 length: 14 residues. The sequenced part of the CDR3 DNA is TGTGCCAGTAGTACGACAGACCAGGGGACTGAA. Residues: CASSTTDQGTE. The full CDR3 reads CASSTTDQGTEAFF. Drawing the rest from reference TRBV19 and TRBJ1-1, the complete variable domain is DGGITQSPKYLFRKEGQNVTLSCEQNLNHDAMYWYRQDPGQGLRLIYYSQIVNDFQKGDIAEGYSVSREKKESFPLTVTSAQKNPTAFYLCASSTTDQGTEAFFGQGTRLTVV.

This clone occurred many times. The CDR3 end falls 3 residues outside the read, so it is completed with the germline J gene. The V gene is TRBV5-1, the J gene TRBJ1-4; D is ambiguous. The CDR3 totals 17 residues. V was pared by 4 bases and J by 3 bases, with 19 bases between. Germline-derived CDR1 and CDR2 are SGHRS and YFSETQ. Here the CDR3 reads CASSPGNWGGPNEKLFF. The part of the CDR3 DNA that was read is TGCGCCAGCAGCCCGGGGAATTGGGGTGGACCTAATGAAAAA.

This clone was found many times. The covered CDR3 bases are TGTGCCAGCTCACCACTTGACAGGGATTCTGGC. Residues: CASSPLDRDSG. The full CDR3 protein reads CASSPLDRDSGYTF. The V call is TRBV18, the J call TRBJ1-2; 7 bases map to TRBD1. The CDR3 extends 3 residues past the end of the read, so its final part is completed from the germline J gene. The germline gives CDR1 KGHSH, CDR2 LQKENI. Trimming at V came to 1 base and at J to 7 bases, leaving 6 bases not matched to a gene. The CDR3 covers 14 residues.

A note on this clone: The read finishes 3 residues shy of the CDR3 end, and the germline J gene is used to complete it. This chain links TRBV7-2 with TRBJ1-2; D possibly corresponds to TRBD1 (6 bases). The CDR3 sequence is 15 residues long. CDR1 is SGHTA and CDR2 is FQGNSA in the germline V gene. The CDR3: CASSPPGGGGLGYTF. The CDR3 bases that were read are TGTGCCAGCAGCCCCCCGGGGGGGGGCGGGTTGGGC.

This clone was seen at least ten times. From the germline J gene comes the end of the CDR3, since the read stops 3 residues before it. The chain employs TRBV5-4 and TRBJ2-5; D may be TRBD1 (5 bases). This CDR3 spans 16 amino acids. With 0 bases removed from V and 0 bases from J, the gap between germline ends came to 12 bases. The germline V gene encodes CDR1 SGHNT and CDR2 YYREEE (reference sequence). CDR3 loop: CASSLEGRAYQETQYF. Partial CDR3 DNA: TGTGCCAGCAGCTTGGAGGGCAGGGCGTACCAAGAGACC.

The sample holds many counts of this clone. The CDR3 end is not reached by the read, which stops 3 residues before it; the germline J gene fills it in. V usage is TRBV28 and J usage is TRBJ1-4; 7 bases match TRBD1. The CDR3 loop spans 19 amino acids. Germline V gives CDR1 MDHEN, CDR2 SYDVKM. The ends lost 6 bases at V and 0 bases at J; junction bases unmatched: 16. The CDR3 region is CASRAFGTVGAATNEKLFF. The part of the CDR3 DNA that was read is TGTGCCAGCAGGGCTTTTGGGACAGTCGGCGCTGCAACTAATGAAAAA.

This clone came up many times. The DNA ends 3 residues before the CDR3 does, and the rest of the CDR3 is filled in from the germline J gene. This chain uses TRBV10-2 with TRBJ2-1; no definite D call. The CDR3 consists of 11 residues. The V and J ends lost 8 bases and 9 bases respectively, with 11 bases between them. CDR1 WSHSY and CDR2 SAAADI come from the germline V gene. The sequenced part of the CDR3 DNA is TGCGCCAGCGGATTAGGCGGTGAG. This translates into CASGLGGE. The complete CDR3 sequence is CASGLGGEQFF.

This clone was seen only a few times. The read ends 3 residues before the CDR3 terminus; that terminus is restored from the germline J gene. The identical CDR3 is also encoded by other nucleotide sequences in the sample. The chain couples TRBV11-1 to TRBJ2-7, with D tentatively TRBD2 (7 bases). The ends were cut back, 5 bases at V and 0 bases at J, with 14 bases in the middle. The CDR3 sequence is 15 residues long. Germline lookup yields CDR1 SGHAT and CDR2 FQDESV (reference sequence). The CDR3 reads CASSKTGGNSYEQYF. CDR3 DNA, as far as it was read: TGTGCCAGCAGCAAAACGGGGGGCAACTCCTACGAG.

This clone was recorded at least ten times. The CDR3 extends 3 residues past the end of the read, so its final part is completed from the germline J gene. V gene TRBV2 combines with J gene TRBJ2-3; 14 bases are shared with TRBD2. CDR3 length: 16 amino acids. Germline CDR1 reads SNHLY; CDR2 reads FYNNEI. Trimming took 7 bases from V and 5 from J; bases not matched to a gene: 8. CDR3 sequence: CASTAGLAGVVDTQYF. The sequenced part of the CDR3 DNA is TGTGCCAGCACCGCGGGACTAGCGGGAGTTGTAGATACG.

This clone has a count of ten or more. The sequenced part of the CDR3 DNA is TGTGCCAGCGGGGCCACTAGCGCTAGCACAGATACG. It codes for CASGATSASTDT. The CDR3 in its entirety is CASGATSASTDTQYF. The chain has TRBV2 and TRBJ2-3, with 7 bases matching TRBD2. The sequenced fragment ends 3 residues before the CDR3 boundary, so the rest is inferred from the germline J gene. Germline V gives CDR1 SNHLY, CDR2 FYNNEI. J lost 0 bases, V lost 8 bases, and 8 bases had no gene match. There are 15 residues in the CDR3.

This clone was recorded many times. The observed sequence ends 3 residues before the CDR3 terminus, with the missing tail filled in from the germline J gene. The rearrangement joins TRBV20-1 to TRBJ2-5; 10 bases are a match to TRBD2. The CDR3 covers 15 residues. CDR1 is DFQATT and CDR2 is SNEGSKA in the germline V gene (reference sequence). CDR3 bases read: TGCAGTGTCTCAAGGCGAAGCGGGAGGGCTCTTACC. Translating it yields CSVSRRSGRALT. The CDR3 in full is CSVSRRSGRALTQYF.

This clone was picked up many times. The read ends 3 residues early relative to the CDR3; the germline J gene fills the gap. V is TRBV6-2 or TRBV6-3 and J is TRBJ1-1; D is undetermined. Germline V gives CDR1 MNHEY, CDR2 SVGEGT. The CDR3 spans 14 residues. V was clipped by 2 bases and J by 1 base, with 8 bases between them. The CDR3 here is CASSYRVENTEAFF. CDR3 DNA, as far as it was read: TGTGCCAGCAGTTACCGGGTGGAGAACACTGAA.